This TCR beta chain was profiled in a study of cytomegalovirus exposure and HLA in healthy donors. With 3 bases clipped from V and 4 bases from J, the junction kept 22 bases outside the gene matches. The CDR3 sequence is 22 residues long. Germline values: CDR1 SGHRS, CDR2 YFSETQ. The primer mix had 60 Vbeta and 13 Jbeta primers. Here immunoSEQ multiplex PCR was the method, and the copy in TCRdb shows in-frame clones only, minus some. The table records around 140,000 clones, roughly three quarters of them present only once. The clonotype comes from a woman aged 18-29 years in good health and CMV-seronegative. What was sequenced was PBMCs. The gene calls are TRBV5-1 and TRBJ2-2, with 12 nucleotides matching TRBD1. The DNA of the CDR3 is TGCGCCAGCAGCTCTCGAAACTATCGGGACAGGGGGCTCTTATACCTCACCGGGGAGCTGTTTTTT. It encodes CASSSRNYRDRGLLYLTGELFF.